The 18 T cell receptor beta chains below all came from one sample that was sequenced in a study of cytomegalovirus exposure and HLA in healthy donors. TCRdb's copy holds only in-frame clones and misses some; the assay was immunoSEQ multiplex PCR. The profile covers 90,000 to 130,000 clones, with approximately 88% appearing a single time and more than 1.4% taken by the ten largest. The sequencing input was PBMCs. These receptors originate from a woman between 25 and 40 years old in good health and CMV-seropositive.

CDR3 bases: TGTGCCAGTAGTATAGATTTGGCCTTTGGAGAGACCCAGTACTTC. Its protein product is CASSIDLAFGETQYF. The gene calls are TRBV19 and TRBJ2-5; D is unresolved. The ends were cut back, 0 bases at V and 4 bases at J, with 12 bases in the middle. The CDR3 spans 15 residues. Germline V lookup: CDR1 LNHDA, CDR2 SQIVND (reference sequence).

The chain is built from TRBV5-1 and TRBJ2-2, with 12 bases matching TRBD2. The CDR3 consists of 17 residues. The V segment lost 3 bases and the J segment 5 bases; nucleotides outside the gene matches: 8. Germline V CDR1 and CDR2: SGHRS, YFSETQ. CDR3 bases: TGCGCCAGCAGCTCCAAGACTAGCGGGGGAACAACCGGGGAGCTGTTTTTT. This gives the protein CASSSKTSGGTTGELFF.

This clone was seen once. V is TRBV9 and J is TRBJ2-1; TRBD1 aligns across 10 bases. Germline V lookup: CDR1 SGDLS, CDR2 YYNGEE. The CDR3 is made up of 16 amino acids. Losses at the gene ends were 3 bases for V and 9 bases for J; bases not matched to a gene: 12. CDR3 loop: CASSAPRTGGTIEQFF. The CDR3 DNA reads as TGTGCCAGCAGCGCGCCCAGGACAGGGGGTACCATTGAGCAGTTCTTC.

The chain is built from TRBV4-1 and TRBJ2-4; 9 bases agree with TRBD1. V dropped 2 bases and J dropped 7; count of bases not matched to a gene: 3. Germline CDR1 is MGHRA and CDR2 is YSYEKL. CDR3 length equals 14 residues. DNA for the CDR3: TGCGCCAGCAGCCAAAGGGGACAGGGTAACATTCAGTACTTC. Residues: CASSQRGQGNIQYF.

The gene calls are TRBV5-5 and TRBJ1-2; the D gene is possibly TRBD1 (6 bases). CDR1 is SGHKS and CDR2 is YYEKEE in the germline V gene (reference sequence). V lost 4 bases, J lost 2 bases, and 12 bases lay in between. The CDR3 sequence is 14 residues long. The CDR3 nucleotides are TGTGCCAGCAGCACCAGGGGTCTCAACTATGGCTACACCTTC. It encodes CASSTRGLNYGYTF.

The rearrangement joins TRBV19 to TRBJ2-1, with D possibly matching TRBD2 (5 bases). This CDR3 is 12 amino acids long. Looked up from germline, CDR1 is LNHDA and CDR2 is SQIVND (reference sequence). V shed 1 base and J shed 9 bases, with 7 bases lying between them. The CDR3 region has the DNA TGTGCCAGTAGTATAGTGGGAGTTGAGCAGTTCTTC. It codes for CASSIVGVEQFF. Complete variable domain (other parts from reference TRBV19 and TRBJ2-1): DGGITQSPKYLFRKEGQNVTLSCEQNLNHDAMYWYRQDPGQGLRLIYYSQIVNDFQKGDIAEGYSVSREKKESFPLTVTSAQKNPTAFYLCASSIVGVEQFFGPGTRLTVL.

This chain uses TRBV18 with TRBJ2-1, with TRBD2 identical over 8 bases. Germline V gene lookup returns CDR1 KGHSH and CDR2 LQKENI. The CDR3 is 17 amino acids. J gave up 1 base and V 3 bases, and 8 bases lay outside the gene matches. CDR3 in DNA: TGTGCCAGCTCACCTTACTTCGGGACTAGTTCCTACAATGAGCAGTTCTTC. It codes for CASSPYFGTSSYNEQFF. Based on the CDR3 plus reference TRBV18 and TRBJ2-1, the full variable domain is NAGVMQNPRHLVRRRGQEARLRCSPMKGHSHVYWYRQLPEEGLKFMVYLQKENIIDESGMPKERFSAEFPKEGPSILRIQQVVRGDSAAYFCASSPYFGTSSYNEQFFGPGTRLTVL.

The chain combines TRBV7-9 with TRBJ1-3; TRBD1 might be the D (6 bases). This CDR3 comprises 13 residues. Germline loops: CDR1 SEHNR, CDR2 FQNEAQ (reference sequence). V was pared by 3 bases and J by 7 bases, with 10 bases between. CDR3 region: CASSLGAGNTIYF. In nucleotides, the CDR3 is TGTGCCAGCAGCTTGGGGGCCGGGAACACCATATATTTT.

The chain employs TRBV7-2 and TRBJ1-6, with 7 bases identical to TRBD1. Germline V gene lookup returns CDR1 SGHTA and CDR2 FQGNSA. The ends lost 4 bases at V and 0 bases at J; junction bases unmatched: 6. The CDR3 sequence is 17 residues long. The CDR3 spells CASSSEGDSSYNSPLHF. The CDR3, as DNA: TGTGCCAGCAGCTCTGAAGGGGACAGCTCCTATAATTCACCCCTCCACTTT.

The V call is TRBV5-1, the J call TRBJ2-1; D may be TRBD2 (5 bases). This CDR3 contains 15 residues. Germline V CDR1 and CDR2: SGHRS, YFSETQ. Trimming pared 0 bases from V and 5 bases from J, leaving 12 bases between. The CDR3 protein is CASSLGLLGDNEQFF. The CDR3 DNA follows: TGCGCCAGCAGCTTGGGACTCCTCGGGGACAATGAGCAGTTCTTC.

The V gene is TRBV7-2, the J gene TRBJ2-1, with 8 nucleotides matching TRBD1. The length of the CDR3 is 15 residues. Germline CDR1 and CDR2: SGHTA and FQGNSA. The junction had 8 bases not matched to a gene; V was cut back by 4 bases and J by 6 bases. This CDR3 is CASSWTGLYRNEQFF. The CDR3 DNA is TGTGCCAGCAGCTGGACAGGGTTATACCGCAATGAGCAGTTCTTC. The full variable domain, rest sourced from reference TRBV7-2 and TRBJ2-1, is GAGVSQSPSNKVTEKGKDVELRCDPISGHTALYWYRQSLGQGLEFLIYFQGNSAPDKSGLPSDRFSAERTGGSVSTLTIQRTQQEDSAVYLCASSWTGLYRNEQFFGPGTRLTVL.

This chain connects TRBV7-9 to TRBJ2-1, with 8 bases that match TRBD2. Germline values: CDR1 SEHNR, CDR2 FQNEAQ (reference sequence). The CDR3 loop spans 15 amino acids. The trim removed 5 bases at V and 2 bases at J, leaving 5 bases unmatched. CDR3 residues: CASSPGRATYNEQFF. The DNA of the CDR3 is TGTGCCAGCAGCCCCGGGAGGGCCACCTACAATGAGCAGTTCTTC.

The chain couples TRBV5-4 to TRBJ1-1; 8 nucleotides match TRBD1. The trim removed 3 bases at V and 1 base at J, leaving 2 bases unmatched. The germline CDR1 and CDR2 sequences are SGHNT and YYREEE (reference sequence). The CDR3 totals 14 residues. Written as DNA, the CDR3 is TGTGCCAGCAGCTCGGACAGGGCGAACACTGAAGCTTTCTTT. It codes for CASSSDRANTEAFF.

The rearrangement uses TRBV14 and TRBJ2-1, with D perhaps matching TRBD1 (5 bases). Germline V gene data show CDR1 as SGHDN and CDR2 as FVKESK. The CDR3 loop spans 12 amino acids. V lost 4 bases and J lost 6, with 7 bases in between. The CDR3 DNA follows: TGTGCCAGCAGCCCGACAGCCAATGAGCAGTTCTTC. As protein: CASSPTANEQFF.

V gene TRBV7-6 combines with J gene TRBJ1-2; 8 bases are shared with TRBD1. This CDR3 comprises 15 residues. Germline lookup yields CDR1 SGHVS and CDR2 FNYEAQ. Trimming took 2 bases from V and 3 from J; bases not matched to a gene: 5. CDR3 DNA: TGTGCCAGCAGCTTATGGACAGGGTCCGACTATGGCTACACCTTC. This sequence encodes CASSLWTGSDYGYTF.

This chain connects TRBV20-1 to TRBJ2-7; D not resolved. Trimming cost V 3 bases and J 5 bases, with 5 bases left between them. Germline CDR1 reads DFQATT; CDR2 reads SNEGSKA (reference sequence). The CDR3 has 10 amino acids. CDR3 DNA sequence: TGCAGTGCTAGTGAGCACGAGCAGTACTTC. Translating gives CSASEHEQYF.

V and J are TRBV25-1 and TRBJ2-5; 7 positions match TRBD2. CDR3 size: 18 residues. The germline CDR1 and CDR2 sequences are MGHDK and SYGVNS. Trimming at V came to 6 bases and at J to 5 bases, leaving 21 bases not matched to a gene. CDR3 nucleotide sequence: TGTGCCAGCAGCGAAAACGGTTGGACGGCGGGGGAGTTGGAGACCCAGTACTTC. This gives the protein CASSENGWTAGELETQYF.

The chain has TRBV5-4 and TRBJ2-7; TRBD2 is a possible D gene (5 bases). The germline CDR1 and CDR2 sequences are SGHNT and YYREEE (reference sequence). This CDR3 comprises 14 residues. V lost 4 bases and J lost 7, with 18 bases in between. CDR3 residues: CASSITGSRGEQYF. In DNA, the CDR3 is TGTGCCAGCAGCATTACCGGGTCCCGAGGGGAGCAGTACTTC.